A selection of T cell receptor beta chains follows, all from one sample in a study of blood T cell repertoires in COVID-19. Produced via immunoSEQ multiplex PCR; TCRdb's table is partial and in-frame only. The sample holds about 180,000 clones, 88% seen once. The sequencing input was PBMCs or T cells enriched from blood (not recorded which). The source is a young woman who had recovered from COVID-19. Both conserved end residues are part of each CDR3. D genes are given only for firm matches. Clone size, where shown, is once, few, many, or a class for clones that have expanded.

CDR3aa: CSARGAYEQYF
CDR3nt: TGCAGTGCTAGAGGCGCCTACGAGCAGTACTTC
j_gene: TRBJ2-7
v_gene: TRBV20-1
abundance: -
d_gene: -

CDR3aa: CASSRRTGFTSTDTQYF
CDR3nt: TGTGCCAGCAGCCGGAGAACCGGGTTCACTAGCACAGATACGCAGTATTTT
j_gene: TRBJ2-3
v_gene: TRBV7-3
abundance: -
d_gene: -

CDR3aa: CASSIQGGSYEQYF
CDR3nt: TGTGCCAGTAGTATACAGGGGGGATCCTACGAGCAGTACTTC
j_gene: TRBJ2-7
v_gene: TRBV19
abundance: -
d_gene: -

CDR3aa: CASSYLQGEKDEQYF
CDR3nt: TGCGCCAGCAGTTACCTACAGGGGGAAAAGGACGAGCAGTACTTC
j_gene: TRBJ2-7
v_gene: TRBV23-1
abundance: -
d_gene: TRBD1

CDR3aa: CASSLKGLATFSSSYNEQFF
CDR3nt: TGTGCCAGCAGCCTAAAGGGACTAGCGACGTTCTCTTCCTCCTACAATGAGCAGTTCTTC
j_gene: TRBJ2-1
v_gene: TRBV3-1/TRBV3-2
abundance: -
d_gene: TRBD2

CDR3aa: CAASLAGQGADEQFF
CDR3nt: TGTGCCGCATCGCTCGCGGGACAGGGGGCGGATGAGCAGTTCTTC
j_gene: TRBJ2-1
v_gene: TRBV10-3
abundance: -
d_gene: TRBD1

CDR3aa: CSVEVSGNQPQHF
CDR3nt: TGCAGCGTTGAGGTTTCAGGCAATCAGCCCCAGCATTTT
j_gene: TRBJ1-5
v_gene: TRBV29-1
abundance: -
d_gene: -

CDR3aa: CASKSPDRGYSPLHF
CDR3nt: TGCGCCAGCAAATCTCCGGACCGGGGGTATTCACCCCTCCACTTT
j_gene: TRBJ1-6
v_gene: TRBV5-1
abundance: -
d_gene: -

CDR3aa: CASSPNPGTGGNEQYF
CDR3nt: TGTGCCAGTAGTCCAAACCCCGGGACAGGGGGGAACGAGCAGTACTTC
j_gene: TRBJ2-7
v_gene: TRBV19
abundance: -
d_gene: TRBD1

CDR3aa: CSVADRQHATNEKLFF
CDR3nt: TGCAGCGTTGCCGACAGGCAGCATGCAACTAATGAAAAACTGTTTTTT
j_gene: TRBJ1-4
v_gene: TRBV29-1
abundance: once
d_gene: -

CDR3aa: CASSLAASYEQYF
CDR3nt: TGTGCCAGCAGCTTAGCAGCGTCCTACGAGCAGTACTTC
j_gene: TRBJ2-7
v_gene: TRBV7-9
abundance: few
d_gene: -

CDR3aa: CASMEGLQYEQYF
CDR3nt: TGTGCCAGTATGGAGGGACTGCAATACGAGCAGTACTTC
j_gene: TRBJ2-7
v_gene: TRBV27
abundance: few
d_gene: -

CDR3aa: CASSPQGYEQYF
CDR3nt: TGTGCCAGCAGTCCACAGGGTTACGAGCAGTACTTC
j_gene: TRBJ2-7
v_gene: TRBV6-5
abundance: -
d_gene: -

CDR3aa: CASSQGLAGGPSADTQYF
CDR3nt: TGTGCCAGCAGCCAAGGACTAGCGGGGGGGCCCAGCGCAGATACGCAGTATTTT
j_gene: TRBJ2-3
v_gene: TRBV7-6
abundance: -
d_gene: TRBD2

CDR3aa: CASSKGTGGGLNEKLFF
CDR3nt: TGTGCCAGCAGTAAAGGGACAGGGGGAGGGCTTAATGAAAAACTGTTTTTT
j_gene: TRBJ1-4
v_gene: TRBV6-1
abundance: -
d_gene: TRBD1

CDR3aa: CASSQPTDSHALAKNIQYF
CDR3nt: TGTGCCAGCAGCCAACCGACAGATTCCCACGCCTTAGCCAAAAACATTCAGTACTTC
j_gene: TRBJ2-4
v_gene: TRBV11-2
abundance: few
d_gene: -

CDR3aa: CASSPRGEDGQPQHF
CDR3nt: TGTGCCAGCAGCCCGAGAGGGGAGGATGGACAGCCCCAGCATTTT
j_gene: TRBJ1-5
v_gene: TRBV5-5
abundance: -
d_gene: -

CDR3aa: CASSEGVTQYF
CDR3nt: TGTGCCAGCAGCGAGGGAGTTACGCAGTATTTT
j_gene: TRBJ2-3
v_gene: TRBV11-3
abundance: -
d_gene: -

CDR3aa: CATSRLLGDTQYF
CDR3nt: TGTGCCACCAGCAGGCTGTTGGGCGATACGCAGTATTTT
j_gene: TRBJ2-3
v_gene: TRBV15
abundance: -
d_gene: -

CDR3aa: CASSLAGGFETQYF
CDR3nt: TGTGCCAGCAGTCTAGCGGGAGGGTTCGAGACCCAGTACTTC
j_gene: TRBJ2-5
v_gene: TRBV27
abundance: -
d_gene: TRBD2

CDR3aa: CASSPLGGGDTQYF
CDR3nt: TGTGCCAGCAGCCCCTTGGGGGGTGGAGATACGCAGTATTTT
j_gene: TRBJ2-3
v_gene: TRBV5-4
abundance: -
d_gene: -

CDR3aa: CASSYSRDRGYSNQPQHF
CDR3nt: TGTGCCAGCAGTTACTCGAGGGACAGGGGGTATAGCAATCAGCCCCAGCATTTT
j_gene: TRBJ1-5
v_gene: TRBV6-2/TRBV6-3
abundance: once
d_gene: TRBD1

CDR3aa: CASSRGNYYEQYF
CDR3nt: TGTGCCAGCAGCCGCGGGAATTACTACGAGCAGTACTTC
j_gene: TRBJ2-7
v_gene: TRBV6-6
abundance: once
d_gene: -

CDR3aa: CASSEPGYYEETQYF
CDR3nt: TGTGCCAGCAGTGAACCAGGGTACTACGAAGAGACCCAGTACTTC
j_gene: TRBJ2-5
v_gene: TRBV28
abundance: -
d_gene: -

CDR3aa: CSVEDRLAGGPDEQFF
CDR3nt: TGCAGCGTTGAAGATCGTCTAGCGGGAGGTCCGGATGAGCAGTTCTTC
j_gene: TRBJ2-1
v_gene: TRBV29-1
abundance: -
d_gene: TRBD2

CDR3aa: CASSSGVYTEAFF
CDR3nt: TGTGCCAGCAGTTCGGGGGTCTACACTGAAGCTTTCTTT
j_gene: TRBJ1-1
v_gene: TRBV28
abundance: -
d_gene: -

CDR3aa: CSINAGGSGNTIYF
CDR3nt: TGCAGCATAAACGCAGGGGGCTCTGGAAACACCATATATTTT
j_gene: TRBJ1-3
v_gene: TRBV29-1
abundance: -
d_gene: TRBD1

CDR3aa: CAISGIAGGSETQYF
CDR3nt: TGTGCCATCAGTGGTATAGCGGGGGGTTCGGAGACCCAGTACTTC
j_gene: TRBJ2-5
v_gene: TRBV10-3
abundance: -
d_gene: TRBD2

CDR3aa: CASSQLRAGSSGNTIYF
CDR3nt: TGTGCCAGCAGCCAACTCAGGGCAGGTAGCTCTGGAAACACCATATATTTT
j_gene: TRBJ1-3
v_gene: TRBV14
abundance: -
d_gene: -

CDR3aa: CASSSPGENSPLHF
CDR3nt: TGTGCCAGCAGCTCCCCTGGGGAGAATTCACCCCTCCACTTT
j_gene: TRBJ1-6
v_gene: TRBV7-9
abundance: -
d_gene: -

CDR3aa: CAISESGTGQWNTEAFF
CDR3nt: TGTGCCATCAGTGAGTCCGGGACAGGTCAATGGAACACTGAAGCTTTCTTT
j_gene: TRBJ1-1
v_gene: TRBV10-3
abundance: -
d_gene: TRBD1

CDR3aa: CASSPPTGSEAFF
CDR3nt: TGTGCCAGCAGTCCCCCCACAGGGTCTGAAGCTTTCTTT
j_gene: TRBJ1-1
v_gene: TRBV28
abundance: once
d_gene: -

CDR3aa: CSARGGGGSTDTQYF
CDR3nt: TGCAGCGCCCGCGGGGGGGGCGGGAGCACAGATACGCAGTATTTT
j_gene: TRBJ2-3
v_gene: TRBV29-1
abundance: -
d_gene: TRBD2

CDR3aa: CASSPTRALEQFF
CDR3nt: TGTGCCAGCTCACCGACTCGAGCTTTAGAGCAGTTCTTC
j_gene: TRBJ2-1
v_gene: TRBV18
abundance: once
d_gene: -

CDR3aa: CASSPQRGSQIGQYF
CDR3nt: TGCGCCAGCAGCCCCCAGCGGGGGAGTCAGATTGGGCAGTATTTT
j_gene: TRBJ2-3
v_gene: TRBV4-3
abundance: -
d_gene: TRBD2

CDR3aa: CASSVAGQGVAEQYF
CDR3nt: TGTGCCAGCAGCGTAGCCGGACAGGGAGTAGCCGAGCAGTACTTC
j_gene: TRBJ2-7
v_gene: TRBV9
abundance: -
d_gene: TRBD1

CDR3aa: CASSLGTEAFF
CDR3nt: TGTGCCAGCAGCCTCGGCACTGAAGCTTTCTTT
j_gene: TRBJ1-1
v_gene: TRBV5-4
abundance: -
d_gene: -

CDR3aa: CASSMKSQYNQPQHF
CDR3nt: TGTGCCAGTAGTATGAAGTCCCAGTACAATCAGCCCCAGCATTTT
j_gene: TRBJ1-5
v_gene: TRBV19
abundance: -
d_gene: -

CDR3aa: CASSPGDYPYNEQFF
CDR3nt: TGTGCCAGCAGCCCAGGGGACTATCCCTACAATGAGCAGTTCTTC
j_gene: TRBJ2-1
v_gene: TRBV7-3
abundance: -
d_gene: -

CDR3aa: CASIVTCRSHYEQYF
CDR3nt: TGTGCCAGCATCGTGACATGTCGAAGTCACTACGAGCAGTACTTC
j_gene: TRBJ2-7
v_gene: TRBV27
abundance: -
d_gene: -

CDR3aa: CASSLGTIQETQYF
CDR3nt: TGTGCCAGCAGCTTGGGCACCATCCAAGAGACCCAGTACTTC
j_gene: TRBJ2-5
v_gene: TRBV7-2
abundance: -
d_gene: -

CDR3aa: CSGSQGFTGELFF
CDR3nt: TGCAGCGGATCACAGGGTTTCACCGGGGAGCTGTTTTTT
j_gene: TRBJ2-2
v_gene: TRBV29-1
abundance: -
d_gene: -

CDR3aa: CATNEPGLGIDEQFF
CDR3nt: TGTGCCACCAACGAACCGGGACTAGGGATCGATGAGCAGTTCTTC
j_gene: TRBJ2-1
v_gene: TRBV10-3
abundance: -
d_gene: TRBD2

CDR3aa: CASSVEGSGRIGEQFF
CDR3nt: TGTGCCAGCAGCGTAGAGGGTAGCGGGAGGATCGGTGAGCAGTTCTTC
j_gene: TRBJ2-1
v_gene: TRBV9
abundance: -
d_gene: TRBD2

CDR3aa: CASSPAIPGDYGYTF
CDR3nt: TGTGCCAGCAGTCCCGCTATTCCCGGGGACTATGGCTACACCTTC
j_gene: TRBJ1-2
v_gene: TRBV27
abundance: -
d_gene: -

CDR3aa: CSARLAGASYNEQFF
CDR3nt: TGCAGCGCCCGACTAGCGGGGGCTTCCTACAATGAGCAGTTCTTC
j_gene: TRBJ2-1
v_gene: TRBV29-1
abundance: -
d_gene: TRBD2

CDR3aa: CASSDGTGKDTQYF
CDR3nt: TGTGCCAGCAGTGACGGGACAGGGAAGGATACGCAGTATTTT
j_gene: TRBJ2-3
v_gene: TRBV6-4
abundance: -
d_gene: TRBD1

CDR3aa: CSVQGAVYTEAFF
CDR3nt: TGCAGCGTGCAGGGGGCCGTTTACACTGAAGCTTTCTTT
j_gene: TRBJ1-1
v_gene: TRBV29-1
abundance: -
d_gene: TRBD1

CDR3aa: CASSLEASQPQHF
CDR3nt: TGTGCCAGCAGTTTAGAGGCGAGTCAGCCCCAGCATTTT
j_gene: TRBJ1-5
v_gene: TRBV27
abundance: -
d_gene: -

CDR3aa: CAISESGKGADGEQFF
CDR3nt: TGTGCCATCAGTGAGTCGGGAAAGGGGGCCGACGGTGAGCAGTTCTTC
j_gene: TRBJ2-1
v_gene: TRBV10-3
abundance: -
d_gene: TRBD1

CDR3aa: CASSSPGVASGFSYEQYF
CDR3nt: TGTGCCAGCAGTTCCCCCGGGGTCGCTAGCGGTTTCTCCTACGAGCAGTACTTC
j_gene: TRBJ2-7
v_gene: TRBV28
abundance: -
d_gene: TRBD2

CDR3aa: CASGPQGIYNEQFF
CDR3nt: TGTGCCAGCGGTCCGCAGGGGATTTACAATGAGCAGTTCTTC
j_gene: TRBJ2-1
v_gene: TRBV27
abundance: -
d_gene: -

CDR3aa: CASGLSGDRPSGSMNTEAFF
CDR3nt: TGTGCTAGTGGTTTAAGCGGAGACAGGCCGAGCGGTAGTATGAACACTGAAGCTTTCTTT
j_gene: TRBJ1-1
v_gene: TRBV12-5
abundance: few
d_gene: -

CDR3aa: CASSQDPGQRTLNTEAFF
CDR3nt: TGCGCCAGCAGCCAAGATCCTGGACAGAGAACTTTGAACACTGAAGCTTTCTTT
j_gene: TRBJ1-1
v_gene: TRBV4-1
abundance: -
d_gene: -

CDR3aa: CASSQLANLRVTTYGYTF
CDR3nt: TGTGCCAGCAGCCAACTGGCCAACCTCAGGGTTACCACCTATGGCTACACCTTC
j_gene: TRBJ1-2
v_gene: TRBV3-1/TRBV3-2
abundance: -
d_gene: -